This T cell receptor (beta chain) was captured in a study of blood T cell repertoires in COVID-19. Study in general: Samples representing acute and convalescent COVID-19 were sourced from the United States, Italy and Spain. PBMCs, B-cell-depleted T cells, or T cells were the source of the cDNA or gDNA that made up the material.

The V gene end was trimmed by 7 bases and the J gene end by 4 bases; junction bases not matched to a gene: 10. CDR1 is LNHDA and CDR2 is SQIVND in the germline V gene (reference sequence). The length of the CDR3 is 15 residues. Original handling: Reference gene primer amplification yielded estimated nucleated cell counts. Repertoires were generated with immunoSEQ multiplex PCR, while TCRdb's copy carries only in-frame clones and drops some. Clone size and the V and J calls come from that table; the DNA yielded D and trimming. This table holds under 70,000 clones, about 80% found once. The receptor was derived from a human donor in a cohort sampled during active COVID-19. The gene calls are TRBV19 and TRBJ2-1; 7 nucleotides line up with TRBD2. What was sequenced was peripheral blood. The CDR3 loop reads CASKRERTSYNEQFF. The CDR3 nucleotides read TGTGCCAGTAAAAGAGAGAGGACTAGTTACAATGAGCAGTTCTTC.